The 19 T cell receptor beta chains in this list originate from one sample, sequenced in a study of CD8 T cells in Susac syndrome. With random hexamers, reverse transcription was performed on roughly 0.5 to 1 ug of RNA. TCRdb used MiXCR to reprocess the immunoSEQ multiplex PCR reads, holding one entry per CDR3 protein. The sample consists of tens of thousands of distinct CDR3 sequences, about 95% of them appearing once. Sequenced: CD8+ T cells from PBMCs. The source of these receptors is a human donor with Susac syndrome.

The chain recombines TRBV28 with TRBJ2-1; the D is unclear. V lost 5 bases and J 3 bases, leaving 8 bases between the germline ends. The CDR3 has 13 amino acids. Germline values: CDR1 MDHEN, CDR2 SYDVKM. CDR3 loop: CASSLDNYNEQFF. CDR3 DNA: TGTGCCAGCAGTCTTGACAACTACAATGAGCAGTTCTTC.

In this sample, this clonotype turned up once. V gene TRBV7-2 combines with J gene TRBJ1-2; no reliable D call. Germline values: CDR1 SGHTA, CDR2 FQGNSA. The CDR3 has 14 residues. The V end was cut by 0 bases, the J end by 5 bases, with 10 bases between. CDR3 coding DNA: TGTGCCAGCAGCTTAGCGCGTTGGGAATATGGCTACACCTTC. The encoded protein is CASSLARWEYGYTF.

This clonotype showed up just a few times. This chain connects TRBV30 to TRBJ2-7; D might be TRBD2 (5 bases). The CDR3 is made up of 13 amino acids. Germline V gene data show CDR1 as GTSNPN and CDR2 as SVGIG (reference sequence). V dropped 5 bases and J dropped 1 base, with 12 bases sitting between them. CDR3 sequence: CAWGRDSSYEQYF. The CDR3 DNA is TGTGCCTGGGGTCGGGATTCGTCCTACGAGCAGTACTTC.

The V and J genes are TRBV20-1 and TRBJ2-5; 7 bases agree with TRBD1. This CDR3 is 14 amino acids long. V trimming: 6 bases; J trimming: 2 bases; junction bases outside the gene matches: 9. Germline V gene sequence: CDR1 DFQATT, CDR2 SNEGSKA (reference sequence). The CDR3 is CSASPSGQQETQYF. For the CDR3, the DNA is TGCAGTGCCAGCCCCTCGGGACAGCAAGAGACCCAGTACTTC.

V and J are TRBV6-5 and TRBJ2-3, with D unclear. Trimming cost V 10 bases and J 3 bases, with 17 bases left between them. This CDR3 is built from 14 residues. Germline CDR1 is MNHEY and CDR2 is SVGAGI. The CDR3 reads CANNTGLGTDTQYF. CDR3 DNA: TGTGCCAACAACACCGGCCTTGGGACAGATACGCAGTATTTT.

This clonotype showed up just once. The V gene is TRBV4-3, the J gene TRBJ1-2; no definite D call. V lost 0 bases and J lost 4, with 12 bases in between. This CDR3 is built from 15 residues. Germline V CDR1 and CDR2: LGHNA, YSLEER. CDR3 in amino acids: CASSQDLPTRYGYTF. In DNA, the CDR3 is TGCGCCAGCAGCCAAGATCTTCCGACGCGCTATGGCTACACCTTC.

The chain links TRBV7-2 to TRBJ1-2; TRBD1 matches at 8 bases. Trimming at V came to 6 bases and at J to 0 bases, leaving 12 bases not matched to a gene. CDR1 is SGHTA, CDR2 FQGNSA, per germline. The CDR3 length is 17 residues. CDR3 amino acids: CASSFLPGQATNYGYTF. In DNA form, the CDR3 reads TGTGCCAGCAGTTTTCTCCCGGGACAGGCCACTAACTATGGCTACACCTTC.

The chain uses TRBV7-8 and TRBJ2-3, with 9 positions matching TRBD2. Germline CDR1 and CDR2: SGHVS and FQNEAQ. V trimming: 3 bases; J trimming: 3 bases; junction bases outside the gene matches: 4. CDR3 length: 15 amino acids. Here the CDR3 DNA reads TGTGCCAGCAGCTTGCGGGGGGGCTGGACAGATACGCAGTATTTT. This gives the protein CASSLRGGWTDTQYF.

The chain has TRBV30 and TRBJ2-7, with TRBD1 matching 8 bases. The CDR3 is made up of 13 amino acids. The junction had 5 bases not matched to a gene; V was cut back by 5 bases and J by 2 bases. CDR1 and CDR2 from the germline V gene are GTSNPN and SVGIG (reference sequence). The CDR3 bases are TGTGCCTGGGGACAGGGCCTTACCTACGAGCAGTACTTC. This sequence encodes CAWGQGLTYEQYF.

V is TRBV29-1 and J is TRBJ1-2, with D perhaps TRBD1 (5 bases). CDR3 length: 15 residues. The germline V and J ends were trimmed by 3 bases and 4 bases, with 18 bases remaining between them. Germline CDR1 reads SQVTM; CDR2 reads ANQGSEA. The CDR3 DNA is TGCAGCGTTGACGTTGTACAGAGGGGATTCTATGGCTACACCTTC. Protein sequence: CSVDVVQRGFYGYTF.

This rearrangement joins TRBV7-2 to TRBJ2-3; 14 positions match TRBD2. Per germline, CDR1 SGHTA and CDR2 FQGNSA. This CDR3 spans 16 amino acids. Trimming took 5 bases from V and 1 from J; bases not matched to a gene: 2. Written as DNA, the CDR3 is TGTGCCAGCAGCGAGGGACTAGCGGGGGGCACAGATACGCAGTATTTT. Translated, it gives CASSEGLAGGTDTQYF. Looking up the rest from reference TRBV7-2 and TRBJ2-3 gives the full variable domain: GAGVSQSPSNKVTEKGKDVELRCDPISGHTALYWYRQSLGQGLEFLIYFQGNSAPDKSGLPSDRFSAERTGGSVSTLTIQRTQQEDSAVYLCASSEGLAGGTDTQYFGPGTRLTVL.

V gene TRBV20-1 combines with J gene TRBJ2-1; D is undetermined. Trimming shortened V by 0 bases and J by 6 bases, and 6 bases separated the two germline ends. The germline CDR1 and CDR2 sequences are DFQATT and SNEGSKA (reference sequence). The length of the CDR3 is 12 residues. CDR3 sequence (DNA): TGCAGTGCTAGAGATCGACCCAATGAGCAGTTCTTC. Translation gives CSARDRPNEQFF.

J is TRBJ2-7 and V is TRBV28, with D unresolved. There are 11 residues in the CDR3. CDR1 MDHEN and CDR2 SYDVKM come from the germline V gene. V gave up 3 bases and J gave up 4 bases, with 4 bases separating them. This CDR3 is CASSFAYEQYF. The CDR3 DNA is TGTGCCAGCAGTTTCGCATACGAGCAGTACTTC.

This clonotype is a singleton in its sample. The V gene is TRBV20-1, the J gene TRBJ2-7; possibly TRBD1 or TRBD2 for D (5 bases each). V was shortened by 1 base and J by 2 bases, with 18 bases between the two germline ends. CDR3 length: 16 amino acids. In germline, CDR1 is DFQATT, CDR2 SNEGSKA (reference sequence). CDR3 amino acids: CSARVLPGPGPYEQYF. CDR3 nucleotide sequence: TGCAGTGCTAGAGTCCTTCCGGGACCAGGGCCCTACGAGCAGTACTTC.

This clonotype has a single count. This chain uses TRBV7-2 with TRBJ2-3; tentatively, D is TRBD1 (5 bases). The CDR3 runs 15 residues. The V and J ends lost 5 bases and 0 bases respectively, with 12 bases between them. Germline V gene data show CDR1 as SGHTA and CDR2 as FQGNSA. CDR3 sequence: CASSTGGTSTDTQYF. The DNA for the CDR3 is TGTGCCAGCAGCACAGGCGGTACTAGCACAGATACGCAGTATTTT.

The chain uses TRBV29-1 and TRBJ2-3; 8 nucleotides line up with TRBD1. Germline V gene sequence: CDR1 SQVTM, CDR2 ANQGSEA. V shed 4 bases, J shed 2 bases, and the junction held 8 bases outside the gene matches. The CDR3 runs to 15 residues. CDR3 nucleotide sequence: TGCAGCGTTGGGGTACCCCAGGGGGCCACAGATACGCAGTATTTT. This sequence encodes CSVGVPQGATDTQYF.

This rearrangement joins TRBV30 to TRBJ1-2; possibly TRBD1 for D (6 bases). CDR3 size: 13 residues. Between the trimmed V and J ends, which lost 3 bases and 2 bases, there was a span of 10 bases. Germline V CDR1 and CDR2: GTSNPN, SVGIG (reference sequence). The CDR3 nucleotides are TGTGCCTGGAGGGCAGGGGAGAACTATGGCTACACCTTC. As protein: CAWRAGENYGYTF.

V gene TRBV4-2 combines with J gene TRBJ2-2; D uncertain. CDR3 length: 12 residues. The V and J ends lost 3 bases and 5 bases respectively, with 4 bases between them. Germline V lookup: CDR1 LGHNA, CDR2 YNFKEQ. CDR3 nucleotide sequence: TGTGCCAGCAGCCAGGCGACCGGGGAGCTGTTTTTT. Residues: CASSQATGELFF.

The J gene is TRBJ2-6, the V gene TRBV5-1, with 7 bases lining up with TRBD1. This CDR3 contains 18 residues. Per the germline V gene, CDR1 is SGHRS and CDR2 is YFSETQ. The V gene end was trimmed by 0 bases and the J gene end by 7 bases; junction bases not matched to a gene: 13. The CDR3: CASSLALTGASRANVLTF. CDR3 coding DNA: TGCGCCAGCAGCTTGGCCCTTACAGGGGCCTCTAGAGCCAACGTCCTGACTTTC.